These T cell receptor beta chains were read from a single sample in a study of shared clonotypes between healthy human individuals. Repertoires were generated with immunoSEQ multiplex PCR, while TCRdb's copy carries only in-frame clones and drops some. The repertoire includes just over 2,000,000 clones, about 95% of them detected once, and 0.13% sits in the top ten. Sequenced: naive CD4+ T cells sorted from blood. These receptors all come from a man aged 18 to 29 in good health. Both conserved end residues are part of each CDR3. The D gene is left open where the match is weak. Clone size, where shown, is once, few, many, or a class for clones that have expanded.

size	D	V	J	DNA	CDR3
-	-	TRBV6-1	TRBJ1-1	TGTGCCAGCAGAGATGTTTCCGGGACCAGAGCTTTCTTT	CASRDVSGTRAFF
-	-	TRBV18	TRBJ2-7	TGTGCCAGCCGGGTGACAGAAGGAGGTGAGCAGTACTTC	CASRVTEGGEQYF
-	-	TRBV10-3	TRBJ2-5	TGTGCCATCAGTGAGAGTACAAAAGAGACCCAGTACTTC	CAISESTKETQYF
-	-	TRBV28	TRBJ1-2	TGTGCCAGCAGTTTGAGGCAGGAGTACTATGGCTACACCTTC	CASSLRQEYYGYTF
-	-	TRBV2	TRBJ1-6	TGTGCCAGCAGAGATCAGGGAATCGGAAATTCACCCCTCCACTTT	CASRDQGIGNSPLHF
-	TRBD1	TRBV6-6	TRBJ1-3	TGTGCCAGCAGTACGGACAGGCCCAGCTCTGGAAACACCATATATTTT	CASSTDRPSSGNTIYF
-	TRBD1	TRBV9	TRBJ1-2	TGTGCCAGCAGCGGCCACCGGACAGGAGGTGGCTACACCTTC	CASSGHRTGGGYTF
once	TRBD1	TRBV18	TRBJ1-1	TGTGCCAGCTCACCACCGGGGACAGGCGGGGCCACTGAAGCTTTCTTT	CASSPPGTGGATEAFF
-	-	TRBV7-9	TRBJ1-2	TGTGCCAGCAGCCTGCAGGGTACCGGAGGCTACACCTTC	CASSLQGTGGYTF
-	-	TRBV18	TRBJ1-1	TGTGCCAGCTCATCTTTCGGTCAGAACACTGAAGCTTTCTTT	CASSSFGQNTEAFF
-	-	TRBV5-6	TRBJ2-3	TGTGCCAGCAGCTTGATTAGCACAGATACGCAGTATTTT	CASSLISTDTQYF
-	TRBD2	TRBV11-2	TRBJ2-3	TGTGCCAGCAGCCTCTCTGGGACTAGCGGGAGCTGGAGCACAGATACGCAGTATTTT	CASSLSGTSGSWSTDTQYF
-	TRBD1	TRBV7-6	TRBJ2-7	TGTGCCAGCAGCTCCCCGGGACAGACCTACGAGCAGTACTTC	CASSSPGQTYEQYF
-	TRBD1	TRBV5-4	TRBJ2-5	TGTGCCAGCAGCCCGGGACAGGCCTACCAAGAGACCCAGTACTTC	CASSPGQAYQETQYF